These T cell receptor beta chains were read from a single sample in a study of early T cells in non-severe SARS-CoV-2 infection. From the 5' RACE reads, TCRdb called clonotypes with MiXCR, one entry per CDR3 protein. The profile shows 76,000 or so distinct CDR3 sequences, around 10% of them singletons. The sample was whole blood. These receptors all stem from an adult who was a healthcare worker with PCR-confirmed SARS-CoV-2 infection or an uninfected control (not recorded which). Both conserved end residues are part of each CDR3. Clone size is given for some rows only: seen once, a few or many times, or a class if the clone is expanded.

>many|TRBV7-9
CASSSRTGGYGYTF
>.|TRBV29-1
CSVEVPGQPYEQYF
>.|TRBV29-1
CSVAGTGLGNTEAFF
>few|TRBV4-3
CASSQEEGLGTEAFF
>.|TRBV6-5
CASSSSGQGRIGYTF
>.|TRBV3-1
CASSRRPDSWEVDYGYTF
>many|TRBV29-1
CSVELGQGGYTF
>few|TRBV7-2
CASSRNSGGVQYF
>.|TRBV20-1
CSASPPTNTGELFF
>many|TRBV7-6
CAIGRHPLNYGYTF
>many|TRBV29-1
CSVGARGGGTDTQYF
>.|TRBV18
CASSGEGRDYTF
>many|TRBV7-2
CASSWDRDLNQPQHF
>few|TRBV29-1
CSVEVGNNEQFF
>.|TRBV6-1
CASSFQSRGTEAFF
>few|TRBV6-1
CASRETGGAVYEQFF